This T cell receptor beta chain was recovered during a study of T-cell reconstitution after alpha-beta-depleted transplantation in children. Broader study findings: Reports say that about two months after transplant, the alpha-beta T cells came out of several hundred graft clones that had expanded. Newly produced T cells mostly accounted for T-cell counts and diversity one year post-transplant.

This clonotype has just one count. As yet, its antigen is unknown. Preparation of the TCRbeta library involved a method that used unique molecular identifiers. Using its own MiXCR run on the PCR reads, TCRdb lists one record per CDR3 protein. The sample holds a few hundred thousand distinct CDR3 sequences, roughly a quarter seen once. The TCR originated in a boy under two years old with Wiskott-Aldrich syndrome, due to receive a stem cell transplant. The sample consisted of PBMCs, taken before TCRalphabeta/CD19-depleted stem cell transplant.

CDR3 loop: CASGENQPQHF. The CDR3 region has the DNA TGTGCCAGCGGAGAAAATCAGCCCCAGCATTTT. J is TRBJ1-5 and V is TRBV12-3 or TRBV12-4; the D is unclear. The CDR3 runs 11 residues. Between the trimmed V and J ends, which lost 8 bases and 4 bases, there was a span of 6 bases.